Listed below are T cell receptor beta chains from one sample, sequenced in a study of cytomegalovirus exposure and HLA in healthy donors. The assay was immunoSEQ multiplex PCR, and TCRdb's table has in-frame clones only and misses some. The table includes about 210,000 clones, 75% to 90% detected once. The sequenced sample was PBMCs. Receptors originate from a woman aged 25 to 39 in good health and CMV-seronegative. Both conserved end residues are part of each CDR3. D genes are given only for firm matches. Size is omitted from some rows. Given values are once, few, many or a class for expanded clones.

d_gene: .; j_gene: TRBJ2-3; v_gene: TRBV20-1; abundance: .; CDR3nt: TGCAGTGCTAGATCGACAGATACGCAGTATTTT; CDR3aa: CSARSTDTQYF
d_gene: TRBD2; j_gene: TRBJ2-1; v_gene: TRBV9; abundance: .; CDR3nt: TGTGCCAGCAGCTCAGGCGGGGGGAACAATGAGCAGTTCTTC; CDR3aa: CASSSGGGNNEQFF
d_gene: .; j_gene: TRBJ1-5; v_gene: TRBV19; abundance: .; CDR3nt: TGTGCCAGTAGTGTTGATCTCCGGGGTCAGCCCCAGCATTTT; CDR3aa: CASSVDLRGQPQHF
d_gene: .; j_gene: TRBJ1-5; v_gene: TRBV5-1; abundance: .; CDR3nt: TGCGCCAGCAGCTTAAGTGCAGGGCTCAATCAGCCCCAGCATTTT; CDR3aa: CASSLSAGLNQPQHF
d_gene: .; j_gene: TRBJ2-7; v_gene: TRBV6-5; abundance: .; CDR3nt: TGTGCCAGTCCACACCGGGGGGCAGGGGAGCAGTACTTC; CDR3aa: CASPHRGAGEQYF
d_gene: .; j_gene: TRBJ2-7; v_gene: TRBV29-1; abundance: once; CDR3nt: TGCAGCTACAGGCCAACTAGCTTGGATGACGAGCAGTACTTC; CDR3aa: CSYRPTSLDDEQYF
d_gene: TRBD2; j_gene: TRBJ2-2; v_gene: TRBV5-4; abundance: .; CDR3nt: TGTGCCAGCAGCTATAGCGGGGGGGGCACCGGGGAGCTGTTTTTT; CDR3aa: CASSYSGGGTGELFF
d_gene: TRBD1; j_gene: TRBJ1-5; v_gene: TRBV2; abundance: .; CDR3nt: TGTGCCAGCAGTGTCTCGGACAGGAATCAGCCCCAGCATTTT; CDR3aa: CASSVSDRNQPQHF
d_gene: TRBD1; j_gene: TRBJ2-1; v_gene: TRBV11-3; abundance: few; CDR3nt: TGTGCCAGCAGCTACGGGACAGTTTACAATGAGCAGTTCTTC; CDR3aa: CASSYGTVYNEQFF
d_gene: TRBD2; j_gene: TRBJ2-6; v_gene: TRBV6-5; abundance: .; CDR3nt: TGTGCCAGCAGAATACTAGCGGGCGGGGCCAACGTCCTGACTTTC; CDR3aa: CASRILAGGANVLTF
d_gene: .; j_gene: TRBJ2-7; v_gene: TRBV29-1; abundance: .; CDR3nt: TGCAGCGTCCTCAGCCCGGGACATCTACTCCGCGAGCAGTACTTC; CDR3aa: CSVLSPGHLLREQYF
d_gene: TRBD2; j_gene: TRBJ2-7; v_gene: TRBV2; abundance: once; CDR3nt: TGTGCCAGCAGTTCCGGACTAGCGGATATATACGAGCAGTACTTC; CDR3aa: CASSSGLADIYEQYF
d_gene: TRBD2; j_gene: TRBJ2-1; v_gene: TRBV6-1; abundance: .; CDR3nt: TGTGCCAGCAGTGGGAGACGGAGCGGGATGGGGTTCTCCTACAATGAGCAGTTCTTC; CDR3aa: CASSGRRSGMGFSYNEQFF
d_gene: .; j_gene: TRBJ1-1; v_gene: TRBV5-6; abundance: .; CDR3nt: TGTGCCAGCAGCTTGGCTTTTATGAACACTGAAGCTTTCTTT; CDR3aa: CASSLAFMNTEAFF
d_gene: TRBD1; j_gene: TRBJ1-2; v_gene: TRBV19; abundance: .; CDR3nt: TGTGCCACATCCACTTGGGACAGGGGGCAAGTTGGCTACACCTTC; CDR3aa: CATSTWDRGQVGYTF
d_gene: .; j_gene: TRBJ2-1; v_gene: TRBV11-3; abundance: .; CDR3nt: TGTGCCAGCAGCTCTGGGATGGGGCGGGGCGACAATGAGCAGTTCTTC; CDR3aa: CASSSGMGRGDNEQFF
d_gene: TRBD1; j_gene: TRBJ2-7; v_gene: TRBV11-3; abundance: .; CDR3nt: TGTGCCAGCAGCTTGGGACAGGGGGGCGAGCAGTACTTC; CDR3aa: CASSLGQGGEQYF
d_gene: .; j_gene: TRBJ1-1; v_gene: TRBV28; abundance: .; CDR3nt: TGTGCCAGCAGCCCCCAGGGGCCAACTGAAGCTTTCTTT; CDR3aa: CASSPQGPTEAFF
d_gene: TRBD2; j_gene: TRBJ2-1; v_gene: TRBV11-2; abundance: .; CDR3nt: TGTGCCAGCAGCTTAGGCGGGGGGGTTTACAATGAGCAGTTCTTC; CDR3aa: CASSLGGGVYNEQFF
d_gene: .; j_gene: TRBJ2-3; v_gene: TRBV28; abundance: .; CDR3nt: TGTGCCAGCAGTTTATCACCAGGCGTCACAGATACGCAGTATTTT; CDR3aa: CASSLSPGVTDTQYF
d_gene: .; j_gene: TRBJ2-6; v_gene: TRBV30; abundance: .; CDR3nt: TGTGCCTGGATTGCTGGGGCCAACGGCCTGACTTTC; CDR3aa: CAWIAGANGLTF
d_gene: TRBD2; j_gene: TRBJ2-1; v_gene: TRBV7-2; abundance: .; CDR3nt: TGTGCCAGCAGCGCTCCGGGACTAGCGGAGAGCTCCTACAATGAGCAGTTCTTC; CDR3aa: CASSAPGLAESSYNEQFF
d_gene: .; j_gene: TRBJ1-1; v_gene: TRBV28; abundance: .; CDR3nt: TGTGCCAGCAGACAGGGTTACACTGAAGCTTTCTTT; CDR3aa: CASRQGYTEAFF
d_gene: .; j_gene: TRBJ2-2; v_gene: TRBV5-4; abundance: .; CDR3nt: TGTGCCAGCAGCTTCTACCAGGGAAACACCGGGGAGCTGTTTTTT; CDR3aa: CASSFYQGNTGELFF
d_gene: TRBD1; j_gene: TRBJ2-1; v_gene: TRBV7-8; abundance: .; CDR3nt: TGTGCCAGCAGCTTACTCGACAGGGGCGAGCAGTTCTTC; CDR3aa: CASSLLDRGEQFF
d_gene: TRBD1; j_gene: TRBJ1-6; v_gene: TRBV15; abundance: .; CDR3nt: TGTGCCACCCACTTATGGGACAGGGGAAATAATTCACCCCTCCACTTT; CDR3aa: CATHLWDRGNNSPLHF
d_gene: TRBD2; j_gene: TRBJ2-7; v_gene: TRBV29-1; abundance: .; CDR3nt: TGCAGCGTTGGACTAGCCTACGCGGGGGAGCAGTACTTC; CDR3aa: CSVGLAYAGEQYF
d_gene: TRBD2; j_gene: TRBJ2-5; v_gene: TRBV28; abundance: once; CDR3nt: TGTGCCAGCTACTTGACTAGCGCGGTGGAGACCCAGTACTTC; CDR3aa: CASYLTSAVETQYF
d_gene: TRBD1; j_gene: TRBJ1-2; v_gene: TRBV14; abundance: .; CDR3nt: TGTGCCAGCAGCCGAACACTCCAGGCCGGGACAGGCAAAACCCTCTATGGCTACACCTTC; CDR3aa: CASSRTLQAGTGKTLYGYTF
d_gene: .; j_gene: TRBJ1-6; v_gene: TRBV20-1; abundance: .; CDR3nt: TGCAGTGCTAGACACGGACCCCTCCACTTT; CDR3aa: CSARHGPLHF
d_gene: .; j_gene: TRBJ1-2; v_gene: TRBV13; abundance: .; CDR3nt: TGTGCCAGCAGTGTTCGAGTCTTC; CDR3aa: CASSVRVF
d_gene: TRBD1; j_gene: TRBJ1-1; v_gene: TRBV14; abundance: .; CDR3nt: TGTGCCAGCAGCCTACTTGGACAGGTAGCCACTGAAGCTTTCTTT; CDR3aa: CASSLLGQVATEAFF
d_gene: TRBD2; j_gene: TRBJ2-5; v_gene: TRBV27; abundance: .; CDR3nt: TGTGCCAGCAGTTTTCTAGCGGGGGGGAAGGAGACCCAGTACTTC; CDR3aa: CASSFLAGGKETQYF
d_gene: TRBD2; j_gene: TRBJ2-7; v_gene: TRBV5-4; abundance: .; CDR3nt: TGTGCCAGCAGCCTGGAAGCCCAGGGAGGGGCCTCCTACGAGCAGTACTTC; CDR3aa: CASSLEAQGGASYEQYF
d_gene: TRBD2; j_gene: TRBJ2-7; v_gene: TRBV5-1; abundance: .; CDR3nt: TGCGCCAGCAGCTTGGCTAGCGGGAGCGGCGAGCAGTACTTC; CDR3aa: CASSLASGSGEQYF
d_gene: TRBD1; j_gene: TRBJ2-1; v_gene: TRBV27; abundance: .; CDR3nt: TGTGCCAGCAGCACACAGGGGGCTCAATACTACAATGAGCAGTTCTTC; CDR3aa: CASSTQGAQYYNEQFF
d_gene: .; j_gene: TRBJ2-7; v_gene: TRBV7-2; abundance: once; CDR3nt: TGTGCCAGCAGCCTCGGGAGGGGGCTAATCTACGAGCAGTACTTC; CDR3aa: CASSLGRGLIYEQYF
d_gene: TRBD2; j_gene: TRBJ2-7; v_gene: TRBV29-1; abundance: .; CDR3nt: TGCAGCTCTAGGACTAGCGGGAGTGACGAGCAGTACTTC; CDR3aa: CSSRTSGSDEQYF
d_gene: TRBD1; j_gene: TRBJ1-5; v_gene: TRBV28; abundance: once; CDR3nt: TGTGCCAGCAGTTTAAGGGGACAGGGATCTCAGCCCCAGCATTTT; CDR3aa: CASSLRGQGSQPQHF
d_gene: .; j_gene: TRBJ1-1; v_gene: TRBV19; abundance: few; CDR3nt: TGTGCCAGTAGTATGGCAGGGATGTGGACTGAAGCTTTCTTT; CDR3aa: CASSMAGMWTEAFF
d_gene: TRBD1; j_gene: TRBJ2-6; v_gene: TRBV5-1; abundance: .; CDR3nt: TGCGCCAGCAGCCCCCGGTGGGCAGGGGGTACTGGGGCCAACGTCCTGACTTTC; CDR3aa: CASSPRWAGGTGANVLTF
d_gene: .; j_gene: TRBJ2-5; v_gene: TRBV5-3; abundance: .; CDR3nt: TGTGCCAGAAGCTTGGCGCGGGACCGCATCCGGGAGACCCAGTACTTC; CDR3aa: CARSLARDRIRETQYF
d_gene: .; j_gene: TRBJ1-3; v_gene: TRBV6-6; abundance: once; CDR3nt: TGTGCCAGCAGTCCCCTCAGGGTCGCCGGAAACACCATATATTTT; CDR3aa: CASSPLRVAGNTIYF
d_gene: .; j_gene: TRBJ1-4; v_gene: TRBV6-5; abundance: .; CDR3nt: TGTGCCAGCAGTTATGGGGGGACGGCGAATGAAAAACTGTTTTTT; CDR3aa: CASSYGGTANEKLFF
d_gene: TRBD1; j_gene: TRBJ2-5; v_gene: TRBV9; abundance: .; CDR3nt: TGTGCCAGCAGCTTTCTGGGACAGACTCAAGAGACCCAGTACTTC; CDR3aa: CASSFLGQTQETQYF
d_gene: .; j_gene: TRBJ2-7; v_gene: TRBV7-9; abundance: few; CDR3nt: TGTGCCAGCGCCCTAGGGGGGGGAGAGCAGTACTTC; CDR3aa: CASALGGGEQYF
d_gene: .; j_gene: TRBJ1-2; v_gene: TRBV2; abundance: .; CDR3nt: TGTGCCAGCAGCGCCTTTATGGGGAGGCATGGCTACACCTTC; CDR3aa: CASSAFMGRHGYTF
d_gene: TRBD2; j_gene: TRBJ2-3; v_gene: TRBV27; abundance: once; CDR3nt: TGTGCCAGCACCCTAGCGGGAGGGCCAATAGATACGCAGTATTTT; CDR3aa: CASTLAGGPIDTQYF
d_gene: .; j_gene: TRBJ1-1; v_gene: TRBV7-9; abundance: .; CDR3nt: TGTGCCAGCAGCTTAGGTCAGGTGAACACTGAAGCTTTCTTT; CDR3aa: CASSLGQVNTEAFF
d_gene: TRBD2; j_gene: TRBJ2-3; v_gene: TRBV7-8; abundance: .; CDR3nt: TGTGCCAGCAGCCCACACCCGGGACTAGCGACAGATACGCAGTATTTT; CDR3aa: CASSPHPGLATDTQYF
d_gene: TRBD2; j_gene: TRBJ2-1; v_gene: TRBV27; abundance: .; CDR3nt: TGTGCCAGCAGTTTATACAGCGGGAGTTTCAATGAGCAGTTCTTC; CDR3aa: CASSLYSGSFNEQFF
d_gene: TRBD1; j_gene: TRBJ1-5; v_gene: TRBV10-3; abundance: .; CDR3nt: TGTGCCATCAGTGAGGGGACAGAAAATCAGCCCCAGCATTTT; CDR3aa: CAISEGTENQPQHF
d_gene: TRBD2; j_gene: TRBJ2-2; v_gene: TRBV7-9; abundance: .; CDR3nt: TGTGCCAGCAGCCCCTCAAGCGGGACTAACACCGGGGAGCTGTTTTTT; CDR3aa: CASSPSSGTNTGELFF
d_gene: .; j_gene: TRBJ1-2; v_gene: TRBV21-1; abundance: .; CDR3nt: TGTGCCAGCAGCAAAGGGGGGGGTGGCTACACCTTC; CDR3aa: CASSKGGGGYTF
d_gene: .; j_gene: TRBJ2-1; v_gene: TRBV15; abundance: .; CDR3nt: TGTGCCACCACAGGGTTTGGTGGGACCTACAATGAGCAGTTCTTC; CDR3aa: CATTGFGGTYNEQFF
d_gene: TRBD2; j_gene: TRBJ2-7; v_gene: TRBV5-4; abundance: .; CDR3nt: TGTGCCAGCAGACTAGCGGGAGGTATCTACGAGCAGTACTTC; CDR3aa: CASRLAGGIYEQYF
d_gene: .; j_gene: TRBJ2-7; v_gene: TRBV4-1; abundance: .; CDR3nt: TGTGCCAGCAGCTTCGGGACTGAAACCTACGAGCAGTACTTC; CDR3aa: CASSFGTETYEQYF